Included here is one T cell receptor (beta chain) sequence, with context. Antigen specificity is unknown. TCRdb processed the reads anew with MiXCR; each CDR3 protein has one entry. The sample lists 60,000 to 80,000 distinct CDR3 sequences, approximately 64% occurring once. The data originate from a study of type 1 regulatory T cells. The overall study: This in vitro CD4 product, T-allo10, is enriched for Tr1 cells and alloantigen-specific.

Germline lookup yields CDR1 SGHTA and CDR2 FQGNSA. CDR3 length: 13 amino acids. V lost 5 bases and J lost 2, with 9 bases in between. Graft donor-derived T-allo10 cells were described as host-alloantigen-specific, anergic, and alloantigen-specifically suppressive. The source material was cultured T cells, either the whole culture or a sorted T cell fraction (not recorded which). As to subset: Tr1-enriched cell product generated in vitro against host alloantigens. The rearrangement joins TRBV7-2 to TRBJ1-2, with D hard to call. This TCR was recovered from a human donor in good health. The CDR3 reads CASSIDGNYGYTF. The CDR3 DNA is TGTGCCAGCAGCATCGACGGCAACTATGGCTACACCTTC.